The entry below gives a single TCR beta chain sequence along with its context. Per the germline V gene, CDR1 is SEHNR and CDR2 is FQNEAQ (reference sequence). The CDR3 extends over 15 amino acids. Trimming took 5 bases from V and 4 from J; bases not matched to a gene: 4. The protocol was immunoSEQ multiplex PCR, while the TCRdb copy is restricted to in-frame clones and leaves out a portion. The repertoire consists of around 86,000 clones, with 85% to 95% occurring once and the leading ten covering roughly 1%. The record originates from a study of T cell changes during pregnancy in multiple sclerosis.

The source was peripheral blood, collected in the first trimester of pregnancy. The sequence came from a female donor with multiple sclerosis, enrolled in a pregnancy study. The rearrangement links TRBV7-9 to TRBJ2-2; TRBD2 matches 10 bases. The CDR3 spells CASSPSGRVTGELFF. The CDR3 bases are TGTGCCAGCAGCCCTAGCGGGAGAGTCACCGGGGAGCTGTTTTTT.